This TCR beta chain is drawn from a study of T cell responses to AZD1222 COVID-19 vaccine. At the level of the study: Doses given second, at about 4 or about 12 weeks, were pooled. Study-level results: The reported proportion of spike-specific TCRs targeting unmutated variant regions was nearly half.

On this clone itself: Its antigen is as yet unknown.

Method: immunoSEQ multiplex PCR; TCRdb's copy keeps in-frame clones and lacks some. The sample holds roughly 150,000 clones, around 88% seen once. The sequence was obtained from an adult in good health. The sequencing used peripheral blood, collected on day 0 of AZD1222 vaccination.

This CDR3 is CASSPGTSVFNEQFF. The CDR3 region has the DNA TGTGCCAGCAGCCCCGGGACTAGCGTTTTCAATGAGCAGTTCTTC. This rearrangement joins TRBV3-1 (or the pseudogene TRBV3-2) to TRBJ2-1, with 10 positions matching TRBD2. The CDR3 length is 15 residues. Germline CDR1 reads LGHDT; CDR2 reads YNNKEL (reference sequence). The V segment lost 4 bases and the J segment 6 bases; nucleotides outside the gene matches: 6.